This T cell receptor (beta chain) stems from a study of blood T cell repertoires in COVID-19. Study-level information: From T cells, B-cell-depleted T cells, or PBMCs came the material, which was cDNA or gDNA.

J gave up 1 base and V 6 bases, and 5 bases lay outside the gene matches. This CDR3 has 15 residues. CDR1 and CDR2 (germline): MDHEN, SYDVKM. This clone was recorded only once. As processed by the authors: For nucleated cells, counts were estimated from reference gene primer amplification. Using immunoSEQ multiplex PCR, the repertoire was profiled, and TCRdb retains in-frame clones only, with some absent. The V and J calls and the clone size are those of that table, but D and trimming were determined from the DNA. The sample consists of about 250,000 clones, 70% to 90% of them appearing once. Sequencing used peripheral blood. The sequence was obtained from a man aged 18 to 30 with active or convalescent COVID-19. The chain combines TRBV28 with TRBJ1-3, with TRBD1 matching 8 bases. CDR3 in amino acids: CASRAQGASGNTIYF. CDR3 in DNA: TGTGCCAGCAGGGCCCAGGGGGCTTCTGGAAACACCATATATTTT.